This T cell receptor (beta chain) emerged from a study of T cells after yellow fever vaccination. Study-level results: Contaminating bulk clonotypes could be abundant in FACS-sorted repertoires.

UMIs were added to TCR cDNA along with a universal primer site when it was made by 5'RACE template switching. One entry per CDR3 protein results from TCRdb running MiXCR on the 5' RACE reads. The table records hundreds of thousands of distinct CDR3 sequences, about 12% of them present only once. Deletions cut 4 bases from V and 1 base from J, with 14 bases between. The CDR3 loop spans 17 amino acids. The germline V gene encodes CDR1 MNHEY and CDR2 SVGAGI. This clonotype was seen a handful of times. Its target is unknown. The sequencing used PBMCs, collected on the day of the yellow fever booster vaccination. The chain recombines TRBV6-5 with TRBJ2-6; TRBD1 might be the D (5 bases). The receptor's source is a man under 40 who received the YFV17D yellow fever vaccine. This chain's CDR3 is CASSSRVVGSGANVLTF. In DNA form, the CDR3 reads TGTGCCAGCAGTTCCAGGGTAGTAGGGTCTGGGGCCAACGTCCTGACTTTC.